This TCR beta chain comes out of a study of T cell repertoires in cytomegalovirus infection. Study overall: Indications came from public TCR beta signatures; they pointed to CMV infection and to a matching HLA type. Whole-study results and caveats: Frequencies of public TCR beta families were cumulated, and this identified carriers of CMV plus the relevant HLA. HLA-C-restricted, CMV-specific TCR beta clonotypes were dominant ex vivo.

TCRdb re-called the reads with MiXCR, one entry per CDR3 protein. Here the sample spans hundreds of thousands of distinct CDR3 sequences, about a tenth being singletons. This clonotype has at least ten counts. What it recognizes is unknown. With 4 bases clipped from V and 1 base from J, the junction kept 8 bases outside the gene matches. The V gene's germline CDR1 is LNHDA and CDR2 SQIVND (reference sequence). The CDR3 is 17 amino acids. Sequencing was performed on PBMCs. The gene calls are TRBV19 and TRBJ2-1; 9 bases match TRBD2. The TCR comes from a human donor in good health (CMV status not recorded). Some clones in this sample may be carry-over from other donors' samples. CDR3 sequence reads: CASSRGAGGRSYNEQFF. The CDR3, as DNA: TGTGCCAGTAGTAGAGGAGCGGGGGGTAGATCCTACAATGAGCAGTTCTTC.